This T cell receptor (beta chain) stems from a study of blood T cell repertoires in COVID-19. The wider study: The origin of the acute and convalescent COVID-19 samples was the United States, Italy and Spain. Nucleic acid was either cDNA or gDNA, and it came from T cells, B-cell-depleted T cells, or PBMCs.

V was pared by 1 base and J by 5 bases, with 14 bases between. This CDR3 spans 15 amino acids. Germline assignment: CDR1 SGHAT and CDR2 FQDESV (reference sequence). Authors' processing steps: The authors estimated nucleated cell counts from reference gene primer amplification. The data were produced by immunoSEQ multiplex PCR, yet TCRdb's version contains in-frame clones alone and is incomplete. That table supplies the V and J calls and clone size; D and trimming were determined from the DNA. Of tens of thousands of clones listed, about 90% were seen once; the top ten hold 4% to 6%. The sequence derives from an elderly man in a cohort sampled during active COVID-19. V and J are TRBV11-1 and TRBJ1-1; the D gene is possibly TRBD1 (5 bases). Sequencing used peripheral blood. This CDR3 is CASSLVSGQGTEAFF. Written as DNA, the CDR3 is TGTGCCAGCAGCTTAGTGTCAGGGCAAGGAACTGAAGCTTTCTTT.